Described below is a single T cell receptor beta chain sequence and its context. Methods used by the authors: Nucleated cell counts were estimated from reference gene primer amplification. Assay: immunoSEQ multiplex PCR; the TCRdb copy retains only in-frame clones and omits some. The V and J calls and clone size were taken over from that table, and D and trimming were inferred from the DNA. The sample has about 220,000 clones, 80% to 90% seen once; the top ten hold approximately 4.8%. CDR1 and CDR2 from the germline V gene are KGHSH and LQKENI. The CDR3 is made up of 17 amino acids. The V gene end was trimmed by 5 bases and the J gene end by 4 bases; junction bases not matched to a gene: 14. This entry is derived from a study of blood T cell repertoires in COVID-19. Overall study context: Specimens from acute and convalescent COVID-19 originated in the United States, Italy and Spain.

The receptor was derived from a woman in her 70s with acute or convalescent COVID-19. This chain uses TRBV18 with TRBJ1-1; TRBD1 agrees at 9 bases. The sample was peripheral blood. This CDR3 reads CASSSGTGSLRGTEAFF. The CDR3 DNA is TGTGCCAGCTCATCCGGGACAGGGTCCTTACGGGGCACTGAAGCTTTCTTT. The variable domain in full, completed from reference TRBV18 and TRBJ1-1, reads NAGVMQNPRHLVRRRGQEARLRCSPMKGHSHVYWYRQLPEEGLKFMVYLQKENIIDESGMPKERFSAEFPKEGPSILRIQQVVRGDSAAYFCASSSGTGSLRGTEAFFGQGTRLTVV.